The 21 T cell receptor beta chains presented below share a single source sample, sequenced in a study of vaccination and CD4 T cells after COVID-19. Cultured CD4+ T cell DNA was sequenced using the Oncomine TCR Beta short-read assay. TCRdb reprocessed the PCR reads with MiXCR, giving one entry per CDR3 protein. Of approximately 15,000 distinct CDR3 sequences in the sample, approximately 49% were seen once. Described time point: late sampling 161 to 241 days after vaccination in a few convalescent patients. The sample's treatment: roughly 10-day PBMC culture with coronavirus spike peptide pools or control peptides (ViraFEST assay). These receptors' antigens are unknown. Sequences were derived from CD4+ T cells from blood, cultured in vitro, sampled about 7 months after SARS-CoV-2 vaccination. All receptors come from a human donor who had recovered from COVID-19.

CDR3 in amino acids: CASTGGTILEAFF. The CDR3 DNA is TGTGCCAGCACCGGAGGTACTATACTTGAAGCTTTCTTT. This chain joins TRBV6-1 and TRBJ1-1; no firm D call. CDR1 MNHNS and CDR2 SASEGT come from the germline V gene. The CDR3 has 13 amino acids. V lost 7 bases to trimming and J lost 7 bases, with 16 bases between them.

V and J are TRBV27 and TRBJ2-7, with D perhaps TRBD1 (6 bases). The CDR3 extends over 14 amino acids. V lost 9 bases and J lost 4, with 19 bases in between. CDR1 is MNHEY, CDR2 SMNVEV, per germline (reference sequence). The CDR3 bases are TGTGCCAGTTCGAAAGCCCCAACAGGGTACGAGCAGTACTTC. It encodes CASSKAPTGYEQYF.

This clonotype was counted a few times. The CDR3 region is CASSPRTTQETQYF. DNA of the CDR3: TGTGCCAGCAGCCCACGGACCACCCAAGAGACCCAGTACTTC. The chain is built from TRBV7-2 and TRBJ2-5; D remains ambiguous. The V gene lost 5 bases and the J gene lost 1 base, with 11 bases spanning the gap. Per germline, CDR1 SGHTA and CDR2 FQGNSA. There are 14 residues in the CDR3.

This chain joins TRBV6-1 and TRBJ2-3; 7 bases match TRBD2. The CDR3 loop spans 15 amino acids. Trimming removed 6 bases from V and 3 bases from J; junction bases left unmatched: 9. Germline V lookup: CDR1 MNHNS, CDR2 SASEGT. The CDR3: CASRQRGEGTDTQYF. The CDR3 region has the DNA TGTGCCAGCAGACAACGGGGGGAGGGGACAGATACGCAGTATTTT.

The rearrangement joins TRBV20-1 to TRBJ1-1, with 8 bases aligning to TRBD1. This CDR3 has 11 residues. The germline V gene has CDR1 DFQATT and CDR2 SNEGSKA (reference sequence). The ends lost 6 bases at V and 6 bases at J; junction bases unmatched: 3. The chain's CDR3 is CSAQDRAEAFF. CDR3 coding DNA: TGCAGTGCCCAGGACAGGGCTGAAGCTTTCTTT.

In its sample, this clonotype was seen a few times. The chain has TRBV6-5 and TRBJ1-5; D may be TRBD1 (5 bases). The CDR3 is made up of 15 amino acids. V dropped 0 bases and J dropped 4 bases, with 10 bases sitting between them. In germline, CDR1 is MNHEY, CDR2 SVGAGI. DNA of the CDR3: TGTGCCAGCAGTTACTCGATGACAGCTAATCAGCCCCAGCATTTT. Its translation is CASSYSMTANQPQHF.

The chain uses TRBV20-1 and TRBJ2-3; the D is unclear. The CDR3 totals 13 residues. Looked up from germline, CDR1 is DFQATT and CDR2 is SNEGSKA (reference sequence). The V end lost 3 bases, the J end lost 0 bases, and 7 bases lay between the germline ends. CDR3 sequence (DNA): TGCAGTGCTAGTACCCGCAGCACAGATACGCAGTATTTT. Encoded protein: CSASTRSTDTQYF.

The chain employs TRBV20-1 and TRBJ1-2, with TRBD1 identical over 8 bases. The CDR3 spans 14 residues. The trim removed 5 bases at V and 8 bases at J, leaving 13 bases unmatched. Germline CDR1 DFQATT, CDR2 SNEGSKA (reference sequence). The CDR3 nucleotides read TGCAGTGCTCCAAGCAGGGGGCGCGGGGGAGGCTACACCTTC. It encodes CSAPSRGRGGGYTF.

V usage is TRBV20-1 and J usage is TRBJ1-1; 9 bases match TRBD1. CDR3 length equals 12 residues. Germline CDR1 is DFQATT and CDR2 is SNEGSKA (reference sequence). V lost 5 bases and J lost 4; bases outside the gene matches: 2. The CDR3 reads CSAGQGITEAFF. The CDR3 coding sequence is TGCAGTGCTGGACAGGGGATCACTGAAGCTTTCTTT.

The V call is TRBV18, the J call TRBJ2-7; unclear D gene. Trimming removed 3 bases at V and 1 base at J, with 16 bases between. The CDR3 length is 16 residues. Germline lookup yields CDR1 KGHSH and CDR2 LQKENI. The CDR3 here is CASSPGWTAASYEQYF. In DNA form, the CDR3 reads TGTGCCAGCTCACCCGGGTGGACGGCGGCTTCCTACGAGCAGTACTTC.

This clonotype has a handful of counts. The V gene is TRBV20-1, the J gene TRBJ2-5; 10 bases are shared with TRBD2. Germline CDR1 is DFQATT and CDR2 is SNEGSKA (reference sequence). This CDR3 comprises 15 residues. The V and J ends lost 3 bases and 1 base, in that order; junction bases with no gene match: 5. For the CDR3, the DNA is TGCAGTGCTAGGGTTAGCGGGGGGATCCAAGAGACCCAGTACTTC. It encodes CSARVSGGIQETQYF.

CDR3 region: CATSRGNRDRTYEQYF. CDR3 in DNA: TGTGCCACCAGCAGAGGCAACCGGGACAGGACCTACGAGCAGTACTTC. V gene TRBV15 combines with J gene TRBJ2-7; 8 bases map to TRBD1. J was trimmed by 2 bases and V by 1 base; bases with no gene match: 7. Germline lookup yields CDR1 LNHNV and CDR2 YYDKDF (reference sequence). The CDR3 sequence is 16 residues long.

This clonotype appeared a few times. The chain couples TRBV7-9 to TRBJ2-7, with 12 bases that match TRBD2. The junction had 4 bases not matched to a gene; V was cut back by 5 bases and J by 5 bases. Germline values: CDR1 SEHNR, CDR2 FQNEAQ (reference sequence). The CDR3 is made up of 14 amino acids. Written as DNA, the CDR3 is TGTGCCAGCAGCCGGACTAGCGGGAAGGACGAGCAGTACTTC. This encodes CASSRTSGKDEQYF.

V usage is TRBV6-5 and J usage is TRBJ1-6, with D perhaps TRBD1 (5 bases). Between the trimmed V and J ends, which lost 2 bases and 7 bases, there was a span of 12 bases. CDR3 length: 15 amino acids. Per germline, CDR1 MNHEY and CDR2 SVGAGI. The CDR3 DNA reads as TGTGCCAGCAGTTACCTGGGGGAGGGGAATTCACCCCTCCACTTT. It is translated as CASSYLGEGNSPLHF.

Here the CDR3 DNA reads TGTGCCAGCAGCTTCGGACAGACCACTGAAGCTTTCTTT. As protein: CASSFGQTTEAFF. J is TRBJ1-1 and V is TRBV7-3; D might be TRBD1 (6 bases). Trimming left V 3 bases short and J 4 bases short, with 9 bases between. Germline V CDR1 and CDR2: SGHTA, FQGTGA. This CDR3 is built from 13 residues.

This chain joins TRBV20-1 and TRBJ1-1, with a possible D match to TRBD1 (6 bases). Germline CDR1 reads DFQATT; CDR2 reads SNEGSKA (reference sequence). Trimming stripped 4 bases from V and 5 bases from J, with 14 bases between. The CDR3 is made up of 13 amino acids. The CDR3 region has the DNA TGCAGTGCTATATCCCCGCAGGGGACTGAAGCTTTCTTT. It encodes CSAISPQGTEAFF.

This sequence joins TRBV9 and TRBJ2-3; D call uncertain. Germline CDR1 SGDLS, CDR2 YYNGEE. Between the trimmed V and J ends, which lost 2 bases and 1 base, there was a span of 11 bases. This CDR3 region has 15 residues. The CDR3 loop is CASSVRHSRTDTQYF. The CDR3 DNA reads TGTGCCAGCAGCGTTCGACACTCCCGCACAGATACGCAGTATTTT.

This clonotype has more than one count but fewer than ten. This chain links TRBV7-2 with TRBJ2-1, with 7 positions matching TRBD2. The germline CDR1 and CDR2 sequences are SGHTA and FQGNSA. This CDR3 is 15 amino acids long. J gave up 5 bases and V 5 bases, and 9 bases lay outside the gene matches. CDR3 loop: CASSPRPSGNNEQFF. As DNA, the CDR3 is TGTGCCAGCAGCCCCCGTCCTAGCGGAAACAATGAGCAGTTCTTC.

In this sample, this clonotype turned up a few times. The V call is TRBV7-8, the J call TRBJ1-1, with D tentatively TRBD1 (5 bases). Trimming shortened V by 6 bases and J by 11 bases, and 22 bases separated the two germline ends. This CDR3 spans 14 amino acids. From germline, CDR1 is SGHVS and CDR2 FQNEAQ. The CDR3 DNA is TGTGCCAGCAGTAATCCCGAGGGGACTGCGAACGCTTTCTTT. Translation gives CASSNPEGTANAFF.

This chain links TRBV24-1 with TRBJ2-1; 10 bases agree with TRBD2. V trimming: 5 bases; J trimming: 6 bases; junction bases outside the gene matches: 9. Germline CDR1 KGHDR, CDR2 SFDVKD. The CDR3 consists of 16 residues. CDR3 DNA: TGTGCCACCAGTGGTAGTGAGACTAGCGGGCGCAATGAGCAGTTCTTC. It translates to CATSGSETSGRNEQFF.

V and J are TRBV20-1 and TRBJ1-1, with TRBD1 matching 10 bases. Germline CDR1 reads DFQATT; CDR2 reads SNEGSKA (reference sequence). The CDR3 length is 13 residues. The trim removed 0 bases at V and 7 bases at J, leaving 2 bases unmatched. The CDR3 is CSARDGTGVEAFF. CDR3 nucleotide sequence: TGCAGTGCTAGAGACGGGACAGGGGTTGAAGCTTTCTTT.